Detailed here is one TCR beta chain. This CDR3 is built from 15 residues. Germline CDR1 and CDR2: SQVTM and ANQGSEA. V was shortened by 7 bases and J by 4 bases, with 23 bases between the two germline ends. MiXCR was run by TCRdb on the 5' RACE reads, yielding one entry per CDR3 protein. Of a few hundred thousand distinct CDR3 sequences listed, 9% to 10% are singletons. These data belong to a study of identical twins. Among all donors, each was a healthy Caucasian. The data were also submitted as part of a second study, on yellow fever vaccine responses in identical twins.

Input material: PBMCs. The V call is TRBV29-1, the J call TRBJ2-7, with D tentatively TRBD2 (6 bases). This TCR derives from a woman younger than 35 in good health. This CDR3 is CSAGSGAGGLYEQYF. The CDR3 DNA reads TGCAGCGCGGGCTCGGGCGCCGGGGGTTTGTACGAGCAGTACTTC.